This T cell receptor (beta chain) was identified during a study of shared clonotypes between healthy human individuals. Germline V gives CDR1 LNHDA, CDR2 SQIVND (reference sequence). V was trimmed by 3 bases and J by 1 base, leaving 7 bases between them. The CDR3 consists of 13 residues. Naive CD8 cells comprised CD45RO-negative, CCR7-positively selected cells, excluding terminally differentiated effector memory CD45RA+ cells. Profiled with immunoSEQ multiplex PCR; TCRdb holds only in-frame clones, not every one. Among around 620,000 clones listed, 85% to 95% were seen once. This clone was detected only once. The same CDR3 can be traced to other DNA sequences in this sample.

This receptor was taken from a woman in her twenties or thirties in good health. The sample consisted of naive CD8+ T cells sorted from blood. This chain joins TRBV19 and TRBJ2-7, with D hard to call. CDR3 sequence reads: CASSMGRSYEQYF. CDR3 bases: TGTGCCAGTAGTATGGGCAGGTCCTACGAGCAGTACTTC.